These 17 T cell receptor beta chains came from one sample sequenced in a study of shared clonotypes between healthy human individuals. Clones were read by immunoSEQ multiplex PCR, and TCRdb kept only the in-frame ones, dropping some. The table has hundreds of thousands of clones, approximately 74% seen once. The sequenced material came from memory CD4+ T cells sorted from blood. The subset denotes: CD45RA-negative fraction. These receptors were taken from a woman in her twenties or thirties in good health.

The chain employs TRBV4-1 and TRBJ2-2; no reliable D call. Trimming cost V 0 bases and J 1 base, with 6 bases left between them. Germline CDR1 reads MGHRA; CDR2 reads YSYEKL. This CDR3 comprises 15 residues. CDR3 sequence reads: CASSQEARNTGELFF. CDR3 bases: TGCGCCAGCAGCCAAGAGGCACGGAACACCGGGGAGCTGTTTTTT.

The chain is built from TRBV6-5 and TRBJ1-2; 7 bases line up with TRBD1. CDR1 and CDR2 from the germline V gene are MNHEY and SVGAGI. V lost 10 bases, J lost 4 bases, and 9 bases stayed unmatched. This CDR3 has 13 residues. The CDR3 DNA reads as TGTGCCAACACAGGGGAAGTAAGCTATGGCTACACCTTC. It is translated as CANTGEVSYGYTF.

This clone has only a few counts. The V call is TRBV7-9, the J call TRBJ2-3; the D gene is possibly TRBD2 (6 bases). CDR3 size: 15 residues. V was clipped by 4 bases and J by 0 bases, with 11 bases between them. Looked up from germline, CDR1 is SEHNR and CDR2 is FQNEAQ (reference sequence). The CDR3 coding sequence is TGTGCCAGCAGCTCGCGGGGATCTAGCACAGATACGCAGTATTTT. Translated: CASSSRGSSTDTQYF.

CDR3 bases: TGTGCCAGCAGCCTTGACCTGCAGGGTGACAACGTCCTGACTTTC. It translates to CASSLDLQGDNVLTF. The rearrangement uses TRBV11-2 and TRBJ2-6, with D perhaps matching TRBD1 (5 bases). This CDR3 spans 15 amino acids. Germline assignment: CDR1 SGHAT and CDR2 FQNNGV. V gave up 5 bases and J gave up 9 bases, with 17 bases separating them.

The chain links TRBV5-5 to TRBJ2-7; D is perhaps TRBD2 (6 bases). The CDR3 runs 15 residues. Trimming took 0 bases from V and 3 from J, leaving 13 bases between them. CDR1 is SGHKS, CDR2 YYEKEE, per germline (reference sequence). The CDR3 region has the DNA TGTGCCAGCAGCTTGGGCCCCCGGACTAACTACGAGCAGTACTTC. The encoded protein is CASSLGPRTNYEQYF.

The genes are TRBV6-4 and TRBJ2-2; TRBD2 is a possible D gene (5 bases). V lost 4 bases, J lost 4 bases, and 13 bases lay in between. The CDR3 is 15 amino acids. The germline V gene has CDR1 MRHNA and CDR2 SNTAGT. CDR3 region: CASSASTKPTGELFF. Written as DNA, the CDR3 is TGTGCCAGCAGTGCGTCGACTAAGCCCACCGGGGAGCTGTTTTTT.

About this clone itself: At the DNA level, this CDR3 is encoded by other sequences in the same sample as well. The V call is TRBV28, the J call TRBJ1-5; 7 nucleotides align to TRBD1. After removal of 6 bases from V and 7 bases from J, the junction contained 6 bases not matched to a gene. In germline, CDR1 is MDHEN, CDR2 SYDVKM. The CDR3 consists of 13 residues. CDR3 in DNA: TGTGCCAGCAGCCGGGACAGAAACCAGCCCCAGCATTTT. Translating it yields CASSRDRNQPQHF.

The J gene is TRBJ1-1, the V gene TRBV5-1; D possibly corresponds to TRBD1 (5 bases). The CDR3 loop spans 16 amino acids. Trimming pared 5 bases from V and 0 bases from J, leaving 17 bases between. CDR1 and CDR2 from the germline V gene are SGHRS and YFSETQ. The CDR3 loop is CASRSLQGPLNTEAFF. CDR3 bases: TGCGCCAGCAGGTCACTCCAGGGACCGCTGAACACTGAAGCTTTCTTT.

CDR3 sequence: CASTRSGQGFEAFF. CDR3 nucleotides: TGTGCCAGCACCCGGTCGGGACAGGGGTTTGAAGCTTTCTTT. The chain carries TRBV28 and TRBJ1-1; 10 bases line up with TRBD1. Losses at the gene ends were 7 bases for V and 7 bases for J; bases not matched to a gene: 9. This CDR3 is 14 amino acids long. CDR1 and CDR2 (germline): MDHEN, SYDVKM. Filled out from reference TRBV28 and TRBJ1-1, the complete variable domain reads DVKVTQSSRYLVKRTGEKVFLECVQDMDHENMFWYRQDPGLGLRLIYFSYDVKMKEKGDIPEGYSVSREKKERFSLILESASTNQTSMYLCASTRSGQGFEAFFGQGTRLTVV.

V usage is TRBV28 and J usage is TRBJ1-1, with D perhaps TRBD1 (6 bases). The germline V gene encodes CDR1 MDHEN and CDR2 SYDVKM. Trimming pared 1 base from V and 5 bases from J, leaving 17 bases between. The CDR3 totals 16 residues. The chain's CDR3 is CASSLYTQGPRTEAFF. The CDR3 DNA is TGTGCCAGCAGTTTATATACACAGGGACCACGGACTGAAGCTTTCTTT.

The chain recombines TRBV7-2 with TRBJ2-3, with D unresolved. Germline lookup yields CDR1 SGHTA and CDR2 FQGNSA. The CDR3 extends over 15 amino acids. With 2 bases removed from V and 3 bases from J, the gap between germline ends came to 12 bases. The CDR3 DNA follows: TGTGCCAGCAGCTTACTGAGCAGGAGAACAGATACGCAGTATTTT. Translated, it gives CASSLLSRRTDTQYF.

The rearrangement links TRBV5-5 to TRBJ2-7; 8 positions match TRBD2. Losses at the gene ends were 4 bases for V and 4 bases for J; bases not matched to a gene: 7. The germline V gene encodes CDR1 SGHKS and CDR2 YYEKEE (reference sequence). CDR3 length: 14 residues. As DNA, the CDR3 is TGTGCCAGCAGCCCATCGGGACTAGTTTACGAGCAGTACTTC. Its protein is CASSPSGLVYEQYF.

Notes on this clone: The same CDR3 arises from other DNA sequences in this sample as well. The V gene is TRBV4-2, the J gene TRBJ1-4; tentative D call: TRBD1 (6 bases). The CDR3 runs to 15 residues. CDR1 and CDR2 (germline): LGHNA, YNFKEQ. Trimming stripped 3 bases from V and 4 bases from J, with 12 bases between. CDR3 loop: CASSQNRDNNEKLFF. The CDR3 nucleotides read TGTGCCAGCAGCCAGAACCGGGACAATAATGAAAAACTGTTTTTT.

This clone was seen at least ten times. The J gene is TRBJ2-5, the V gene TRBV29-1; D unclear. The CDR3 covers 14 residues. The germline V gene encodes CDR1 SQVTM and CDR2 ANQGSEA. V gave up 8 bases and J gave up 1 base, with 17 bases separating them. The CDR3 here is CSCISFERQETQYF. In DNA, the CDR3 is TGCAGCTGCATATCATTTGAGCGCCAAGAGACCCAGTACTTC.

The chain uses TRBV28 and TRBJ2-5; the match to TRBD2 covers 8 bases. CDR1 is MDHEN, CDR2 SYDVKM, per germline. This CDR3 region has 15 residues. Losses at the gene ends were 5 bases for V and 2 bases for J; bases not matched to a gene: 7. This chain's CDR3 is CASSIHLAGQETQYF. The CDR3 DNA is TGTGCCAGCAGTATACATTTAGCGGGACAAGAGACCCAGTACTTC.

The CDR3 nucleotides read TGTGCCAGCAGTCCCGGGACAGGGGGCACAGATACGCAGTATTTT. This gives the protein CASSPGTGGTDTQYF. V usage is TRBV27 and J usage is TRBJ2-3; 10 positions match TRBD1. In germline, CDR1 is MNHEY, CDR2 SMNVEV (reference sequence). V shed 5 bases, J shed 1 base, and the junction held 3 bases outside the gene matches. The CDR3 extends over 15 amino acids.

The chain joins TRBV18 to TRBJ2-2, with D maybe TRBD2 (6 bases). The CDR3 consists of 14 residues. Germline V lookup: CDR1 KGHSH, CDR2 LQKENI. Trimming removed 6 bases at V and 5 bases at J, with 13 bases between. The chain's CDR3 is CASSPTRGTGELFF. DNA of the CDR3: TGTGCCAGCTCCCCGACTAGAGGAACCGGGGAGCTGTTTTTT.